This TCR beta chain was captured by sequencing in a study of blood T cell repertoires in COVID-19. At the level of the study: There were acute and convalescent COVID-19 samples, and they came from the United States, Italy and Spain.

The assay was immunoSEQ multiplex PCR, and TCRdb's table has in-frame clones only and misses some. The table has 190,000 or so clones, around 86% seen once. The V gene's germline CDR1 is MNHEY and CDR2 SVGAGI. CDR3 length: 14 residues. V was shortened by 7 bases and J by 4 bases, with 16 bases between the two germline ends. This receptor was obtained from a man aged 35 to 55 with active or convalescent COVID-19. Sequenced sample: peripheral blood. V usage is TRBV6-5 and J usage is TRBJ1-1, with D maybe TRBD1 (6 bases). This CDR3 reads CASTLGRGSTEAFF. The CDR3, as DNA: TGTGCCAGCACCCTGGGGAGGGGGAGCACTGAAGCTTTCTTT.